The 9 T cell receptor beta chains presented below share a single source sample, sequenced in a study of T cells in Graves' hyperthyroidism and ophthalmopathy. From RNA transcripts, TCR beta CDR3 regions were amplified. Carried out on the TCR CDR3, a first-round RT-PCR used the HTBI primer set. MiXCR was run by TCRdb on the multiplex PCR reads, yielding one entry per CDR3 protein. In the table there are fewer than 650,000 distinct CDR3 sequences, roughly 14% of which are singletons. The sequenced sample was blood. The receptor set was obtained from a woman aged 40 to 50 with Graves' ophthalmopathy.

This clonotype was seen many times. The chain is built from TRBV6-4 and TRBJ2-7; 7 nucleotides match TRBD2. The CDR3 length is 15 residues. The trim removed 6 bases at V and 2 bases at J, leaving 10 bases unmatched. Germline V gene sequence: CDR1 MRHNA, CDR2 SNTAGT. The CDR3 region has the DNA TGTGCCAGCAGCTATACGGGAGGCGGAGCCTACGAGCAGTACTTC. Translating it yields CASSYTGGGAYEQYF.

Many counts were recorded for this clonotype. The chain uses TRBV12-3 or TRBV12-4 and TRBJ1-1; no clear D gene. V lost 5 bases to trimming and J lost 0 bases, with 10 bases between them. The CDR3 length is 14 residues. This chain's CDR3 is CASSKTAMNTEAFF. The CDR3 bases are TGTGCCAGCAGTAAGACCGCCATGAACACTGAAGCTTTCTTT.

The chain links TRBV20-1 to TRBJ2-2, with TRBD2 matching 13 bases. The CDR3 loop spans 15 amino acids. Germline-derived CDR1 and CDR2 are DFQATT and SNEGSKA (reference sequence). Trimming took 3 bases from V and 5 from J; bases not matched to a gene: 3. DNA for the CDR3: TGCAGTGCTAGGAGGACTAGCGGGAGAACCGGGGAGCTGTTTTTT. It codes for CSARRTSGRTGELFF.

Many counts were recorded for this clonotype. This chain joins TRBV27 and TRBJ2-7, with TRBD1 as a possible D gene (6 bases). Germline V gene data show CDR1 as MNHEY and CDR2 as SMNVEV (reference sequence). The CDR3 covers 15 residues. V dropped 2 bases and J dropped 2 bases, with 13 bases sitting between them. The CDR3: CASSLGTGPTYEQYF. The CDR3 DNA follows: TGTGCCAGCAGTTTAGGAACAGGGCCTACCTACGAGCAGTACTTC.

This clonotype was seen many times. The rearrangement links TRBV19 to TRBJ2-5, with D possibly being TRBD2 (6 bases). CDR1 LNHDA and CDR2 SQIVND come from the germline V gene (reference sequence). This CDR3 comprises 17 residues. V was clipped by 6 bases and J by 7 bases, with 27 bases between them. CDR3 coding DNA: TGTGCCAGTAGCGGGGGAGCGGCTAGCATTGAGAGTCGGACCCAGTACTTC. This gives the protein CASSGGAASIESRTQYF.

The V and J genes are TRBV7-8 and TRBJ1-1; maybe TRBD1 (6 bases). The CDR3 is 15 residues long. Germline CDR1 reads SGHVS; CDR2 reads FQNEAQ. With 3 bases removed from V and 2 bases from J, the gap between germline ends came to 13 bases. CDR3 sequence reads: CASSLRFGGNTEAFF. The DNA of the CDR3 is TGTGCCAGCAGCTTGAGGTTCGGGGGCAACACTGAAGCTTTCTTT. The full variable domain, in which reference TRBV7-8 and TRBJ1-1 provide the parts outside the CDR3, is GAGVSQSPRYKVAKRGQDVALRCDPISGHVSLFWYQQALGQGPEFLTYFQNEAQLDKSGLPSDRFFAERPEGSVSTLKIQRTQQEDSAVYLCASSLRFGGNTEAFFGQGTRLTVV.

This clonotype was picked up many times. The V gene is TRBV6-2 or TRBV6-3, the J gene TRBJ2-5; unclear D gene. V lost 7 bases to trimming and J lost 2 bases, with 11 bases between them. CDR1 MNHEY and CDR2 SVGEGT come from the germline V gene. CDR3 length equals 13 residues. DNA for the CDR3: TGTGCCAGCAAGACCCGAAAGCAAGAGACCCAGTACTTC. This codes for CASKTRKQETQYF.

There are many counts of this clonotype. This CDR3 is CASSLGGGQEQFF. CDR3 DNA sequence: TGTGCCAGCAGCTTAGGAGGTGGTCAAGAGCAGTTCTTC. V gene TRBV7-9 combines with J gene TRBJ2-1; D not certain. V shed 1 base and J shed 10 bases, with 11 bases lying between them. Germline lookup yields CDR1 SEHNR and CDR2 FQNEAQ (reference sequence). There are 13 residues in the CDR3.

This clonotype was recorded many times. The chain uses TRBV7-2 and TRBJ2-4, with D unclear. CDR1 is SGHTA, CDR2 FQGNSA, per germline. Trimming cost V 5 bases and J 0 bases, with 11 bases left between them. The CDR3 extends over 15 amino acids. The CDR3 loop is CASSLYTLAKNIQYF. CDR3 coding DNA: TGTGCCAGCAGCCTTTACACCCTAGCCAAAAACATTCAGTACTTC.